The 31 T cell receptor beta chains in this list originate from one sample, sequenced in a study of T cell responses to AZD1222 COVID-19 vaccine. Using immunoSEQ multiplex PCR, the repertoire was profiled, and TCRdb retains in-frame clones only, with some absent. The sample consists of more than 85,000 clones, about 88% of them appearing once. Source: peripheral blood, taken on day 0 of AZD1222 vaccination. The receptor source for this set is an adult in good health.

CDR3 sequence reads: CASTSGGQYEQYF. CDR3 in DNA: TGCGCCAGCACTTCCGGGGGGCAATACGAGCAGTACTTC. The chain uses TRBV5-1 and TRBJ2-7, with TRBD2 as a possible D gene (7 bases). This CDR3 has 13 amino acids. Trimming left V 6 bases short and J 4 bases short, with 14 bases between. Germline CDR1 and CDR2: SGHRS and YFSETQ. Drawing the rest from reference TRBV5-1 and TRBJ2-7, the complete variable domain is KAGVTQTPRYLIKTRGQQVTLSCSPISGHRSVSWYQQTPGQGLQFLFEYFSETQRNKGNFPGRFSGRQFSNSRSEMNVSTLELGDSALYLCASTSGGQYEQYFGPGTRLTVT.

This chain uses TRBV2 with TRBJ2-2, with 14 positions matching TRBD2. Unmatched junction bases numbered 3, after V lost 6 bases and J lost 0 bases. The length of the CDR3 is 17 residues. Germline V gives CDR1 SNHLY, CDR2 FYNNEI. The CDR3 DNA sequence: TGTGCCAGCAGCGGGACTAGCGGGGGCCCGAACACCGGGGAGCTGTTTTTT. It codes for CASSGTSGGPNTGELFF. The complete variable domain, with remaining parts taken from reference TRBV2 and TRBJ2-2, reads EPEVTQTPSHQVTQMGQEVILRCVPISNHLYFYWYRQILGQKVEFLVSFYNNEISEKSEIFDDQFSVERPDGSNFTLKIRSTKLEDSAMYFCASSGTSGGPNTGELFFGEGSRLTVL.

The table lists this clone with a few counts. The chain carries TRBV7-2 and TRBJ2-1; D possibly corresponds to TRBD2 (6 bases). There are 15 residues in the CDR3. Germline V lookup: CDR1 SGHTA, CDR2 FQGNSA. The V end lost 3 bases, the J end lost 2 bases, and 11 bases lay between the germline ends. CDR3 coding DNA: TGTGCCAGCAGCTTGAGGCGGGACCCCTACAATGAGCAGTTCTTC. This gives the protein CASSLRRDPYNEQFF.

This clone has just one count. This chain connects TRBV2 to TRBJ2-1; 9 bases are shared with TRBD2. Germline V gives CDR1 SNHLY, CDR2 FYNNEI. This CDR3 has 17 residues. Trimming cost V 1 base and J 6 bases; bases outside gene matches: 10. This CDR3 reads CASSEVSGGAGVNEQFF. CDR3 in DNA: TGTGCCAGCAGTGAAGTTAGCGGGGGAGCCGGTGTCAATGAGCAGTTCTTC.

J is TRBJ1-1 and V is TRBV28, with D unresolved. CDR1 and CDR2 from the germline V gene are MDHEN and SYDVKM. V gave up 6 bases and J gave up 6 bases, with 11 bases separating them. There are 12 residues in the CDR3. Here the CDR3 reads CASSLVVSEAFF. In DNA, the CDR3 is TGTGCCAGCAGCCTGGTGGTTTCTGAAGCTTTCTTT.

The chain joins TRBV7-2 to TRBJ2-7; D remains ambiguous. The CDR3 length is 12 residues. Germline V gene data show CDR1 as SGHTA and CDR2 as FQGNSA. Trimming cost V 5 bases and J 2 bases, with 7 bases left between them. The CDR3 DNA sequence: TGTGCCAGCAGCCCCTCTACCTACGAGCAGTACTTC. Translated, it gives CASSPSTYEQYF.

The V and J genes are TRBV11-2 and TRBJ2-7, with D possibly being TRBD1 or TRBD2 (7 bases each). Trimming removed 5 bases at V and 3 bases at J, with 17 bases between. The germline gives CDR1 SGHAT, CDR2 FQNNGV. The CDR3 loop spans 15 amino acids. The CDR3 DNA sequence: TGTGCCAGCAGCCAGGGGGGAGGGGTCGGCTACGAGCAGTACTTC. Translated: CASSQGGGVGYEQYF. Filled out from reference TRBV11-2 and TRBJ2-7, the complete variable domain reads EAGVAQSPRYKIIEKRQSVAFWCNPISGHATLYWYQQILGQGPKLLIQFQNNGVVDDSQLPKDRFSAERLKGVDSTLKIQPAKLEDSAVYLCASSQGGGVGYEQYFGPGTRLTVT.

This sequence joins TRBV15 and TRBJ2-2; D gene unclear. The CDR3 runs 17 residues. Germline V CDR1 and CDR2: LNHNV, YYDKDF (reference sequence). Trimming cost V 0 bases and J 5 bases, with 16 bases left between them. This CDR3 reads CATSRDSRRYGTGELFF. In DNA form, the CDR3 reads TGTGCCACCAGCAGAGATTCCAGGCGTTACGGGACCGGGGAGCTGTTTTTT.

This clone was seen only a few times. The J gene is TRBJ1-2, the V gene TRBV5-1, with TRBD1 matching over 7 bases. With V trimmed by 4 bases and J by 4 bases, 7 bases remained unmatched. Germline V gene sequence: CDR1 SGHRS, CDR2 YFSETQ. There are 14 residues in the CDR3. Here the CDR3 reads CASSLWTGAYGYTF. CDR3 in DNA: TGCGCCAGCAGCCTATGGACAGGAGCCTATGGCTACACCTTC.

The chain uses TRBV15 and TRBJ2-1; D possibly corresponds to TRBD2 (6 bases). This CDR3 is 16 amino acids long. V was trimmed by 3 bases and J by 0 bases, leaving 12 bases between them. Germline V gives CDR1 LNHNV, CDR2 YYDKDF (reference sequence). CDR3 DNA sequence: TGTGCCACCAGCAGGACACGGGACTCCTCCTACAATGAGCAGTTCTTC. Amino acids: CATSRTRDSSYNEQFF.

This chain links TRBV2 with TRBJ1-1; D gene ambiguous. The CDR3 is 13 amino acids. The V and J ends lost 4 bases and 3 bases respectively, with 9 bases between them. Germline V gene lookup returns CDR1 SNHLY and CDR2 FYNNEI. Here the CDR3 DNA reads TGTGCCAGCAGTGGGGAGGGAGACACTGAAGCTTTCTTT. Amino acids: CASSGEGDTEAFF. The entire variable domain, with the rest obtained from reference TRBV2 and TRBJ1-1, is as follows: EPEVTQTPSHQVTQMGQEVILRCVPISNHLYFYWYRQILGQKVEFLVSFYNNEISEKSEIFDDQFSVERPDGSNFTLKIRSTKLEDSAMYFCASSGEGDTEAFFGQGTRLTVV.

V is TRBV2 and J is TRBJ2-7; 8 positions agree with TRBD1. The V segment lost 6 bases and the J segment 2 bases; nucleotides outside the gene matches: 6. Germline V gene lookup returns CDR1 SNHLY and CDR2 FYNNEI. The CDR3 spans 14 residues. CDR3 amino acids: CASSRDRFAYEQYF. In DNA, the CDR3 is TGTGCCAGCAGCAGGGACAGGTTTGCCTACGAGCAGTACTTC.

The rearrangement joins TRBV5-1 to TRBJ2-7, with 9 bases matching TRBD2. Germline V gene data show CDR1 as SGHRS and CDR2 as YFSETQ. V gave up 0 bases and J gave up 2 bases; unmatched junction bases: 12. CDR3 length equals 18 residues. The CDR3 DNA reads TGCGCCAGCAGCTTGGGGCCCCACACTAGCGGGCTTGCCTACGAGCAGTACTTC. Amino acid sequence: CASSLGPHTSGLAYEQYF.

The chain combines TRBV5-1 with TRBJ2-7, with D perhaps given as TRBD1 or TRBD2 (5 bases each). Germline V gene data show CDR1 as SGHRS and CDR2 as YFSETQ. V lost 3 bases and J 6 bases, leaving 13 bases between the germline ends. This CDR3 has 13 amino acids. The CDR3 here is CASSSGTAGEQYF. CDR3 DNA sequence: TGCGCCAGCAGCTCCGGGACGGCGGGCGAGCAGTACTTC. The full variable domain, in which reference TRBV5-1 and TRBJ2-7 provide the parts outside the CDR3, is KAGVTQTPRYLIKTRGQQVTLSCSPISGHRSVSWYQQTPGQGLQFLFEYFSETQRNKGNFPGRFSGRQFSNSRSEMNVSTLELGDSALYLCASSSGTAGEQYFGPGTRLTVT.

The chain is built from TRBV2 and TRBJ1-1; TRBD1 is a possible D gene (5 bases). CDR1 is SNHLY and CDR2 is FYNNEI in the germline V gene. Deletions cut 4 bases from V and 5 bases from J, with 11 bases between. This CDR3 has 13 residues. CDR3 sequence reads: CASSGFGGTEAFF. The CDR3 nucleotides are TGTGCCAGCAGTGGGTTCGGGGGGACTGAAGCTTTCTTT.

The V and J genes are TRBV6-5 and TRBJ2-1; tentatively, D is TRBD1 (6 bases). V lost 3 bases to trimming and J lost 7 bases, with 13 bases between them. This CDR3 is 14 amino acids long. Germline values: CDR1 MNHEY, CDR2 SVGAGI. CDR3 bases: TGTGCCAGCAGTTATTCTGGACAGTCGAATGAGCAGTTCTTC. Translation gives CASSYSGQSNEQFF.

V is TRBV30 and J is TRBJ2-3, with a weak D call TRBD2 (5 bases). The germline CDR1 and CDR2 sequences are GTSNPN and SVGIG (reference sequence). This CDR3 spans 13 amino acids. V lost 0 bases to trimming and J lost 7 bases, with 11 bases between them. Here the CDR3 reads CAWSVSNGNTQYF. The CDR3, as DNA: TGTGCCTGGAGTGTGTCGAACGGGAATACGCAGTATTTT.

This clone showed up just a few times. The V call is TRBV30, the J call TRBJ2-7; D not resolved. V was clipped by 5 bases and J by 3 bases, with 14 bases between them. Germline loops: CDR1 GTSNPN, CDR2 SVGIG (reference sequence). The CDR3 runs to 13 residues. CDR3 nucleotides: TGTGCCTGGGCCGCGTGGTTGGGCTACGAGCAGTACTTC. This codes for CAWAAWLGYEQYF.

The chain joins TRBV7-2 to TRBJ2-5; tentative D call: TRBD1 (5 bases). The CDR3 has 14 residues. The V end was cut by 5 bases, the J end by 2 bases, with 12 bases between. CDR1 and CDR2 (germline): SGHTA, FQGNSA. As DNA, the CDR3 is TGTGCCAGCAGCCTCCTCAGGGAACAAGAGACCCAGTACTTC. Protein: CASSLLREQETQYF.

The V gene is TRBV6-2 or TRBV6-3, the J gene TRBJ2-7, with 7 bases identical to TRBD2. J gave up 1 base and V 5 bases, and 11 bases lay outside the gene matches. Germline loops: CDR1 MNHEY, CDR2 SVGEGT. This CDR3 comprises 16 residues. The CDR3 loop is CASSPGGRASSYEQYF. CDR3 DNA: TGTGCCAGCAGTCCGGGAGGCAGGGCATCTTCCTACGAGCAGTACTTC.

This rearrangement joins TRBV29-1 to TRBJ2-1, with D perhaps TRBD1 (6 bases). The CDR3 runs 14 residues. Germline V gives CDR1 SQVTM, CDR2 ANQGSEA. V lost 8 bases and J lost 2, with 16 bases in between. The CDR3 protein is CSLIQGGTYNEQFF. The DNA of the CDR3 is TGCAGCCTCATACAGGGTGGGACCTACAATGAGCAGTTCTTC.

The genes are TRBV6-2 or TRBV6-3 and TRBJ2-1; D is perhaps TRBD2 (5 bases). This CDR3 is 15 amino acids long. The V gene lost 4 bases and the J gene lost 3 bases, with 13 bases spanning the gap. Germline V lookup: CDR1 MNHEY, CDR2 SVGEGT. The CDR3 reads CASSSIGLHYNEQFF. In DNA, the CDR3 is TGTGCCAGCAGTTCGATCGGACTTCACTACAATGAGCAGTTCTTC.

The genes are TRBV11-2 and TRBJ2-7; D perhaps matches TRBD1 (5 bases). CDR1 is SGHAT, CDR2 FQNNGV, per germline. The V and J ends lost 2 bases and 5 bases respectively, with 13 bases between them. CDR3 length equals 14 residues. The DNA of the CDR3 is TGTGCCAGCAGCTTACTCAGGGCGAAGGACGAGCAGTACTTC. It codes for CASSLLRAKDEQYF.

The rearrangement uses TRBV4-3 and TRBJ1-1, with D perhaps TRBD1 (6 bases). V was pared by 1 base and J by 8 bases, with 26 bases between. CDR3 size: 18 residues. CDR1 LGHNA and CDR2 YSLEER come from the germline V gene. For the CDR3, the DNA is TGCGCCAGCAGCCAAGGTAAAATCGGACAGAACTCGAAAACAGAAGCTTTCTTT. Protein sequence: CASSQGKIGQNSKTEAFF.

In this sample, this clone turned up a few times. CDR3 loop: CAIYRRDYEQYF. Here the CDR3 DNA reads TGTGCCATCTACAGGCGAGACTACGAGCAGTACTTC. V gene TRBV10-3 combines with J gene TRBJ2-7, with D perhaps TRBD1 (5 bases). This CDR3 spans 12 amino acids. V lost 8 bases, J lost 3 bases, and 11 bases lay in between. Looked up from germline, CDR1 is ENHRY and CDR2 is SYGVKD.

V and J are TRBV29-1 and TRBJ1-2, with 11 bases fitting TRBD1. The trim removed 3 bases at V and 9 bases at J, leaving 9 bases unmatched. The germline CDR1 and CDR2 sequences are SQVTM and ANQGSEA. The length of the CDR3 is 14 residues. CDR3 bases: TGCAGCGTTGACCTAACCGGGACAGGGGGGAGCTACACCTTC. Translation: CSVDLTGTGGSYTF.

J is TRBJ2-7 and V is TRBV5-1, with a possible D match to TRBD2 (6 bases). Germline V lookup: CDR1 SGHRS, CDR2 YFSETQ. The CDR3 extends over 12 amino acids. Trimming cost V 4 bases and J 4 bases, with 9 bases left between them. The CDR3 sequence is CASSPGRYEQYF. CDR3 DNA sequence: TGCGCCAGCAGCCCGGGGAGGTACGAGCAGTACTTC.

This clone appeared a single time. The chain recombines TRBV5-4 with TRBJ1-3, with 7 bases that match TRBD1. The CDR3 contains 15 residues. Trimming took 4 bases from V and 0 from J; bases not matched to a gene: 4. CDR1 and CDR2 from the germline V gene are SGHNT and YYREEE (reference sequence). The CDR3 loop is CASSAGQSSGNTIYF. In nucleotides, the CDR3 is TGTGCCAGCAGCGCGGGACAGAGCTCTGGAAACACCATATATTTT.

The rearrangement links TRBV6-5 to TRBJ2-5; 7 nucleotides agree with TRBD1. The CDR3 spans 15 residues. Germline V gives CDR1 MNHEY, CDR2 SVGAGI. The V gene end was trimmed by 6 bases and the J gene end by 1 base; junction bases not matched to a gene: 8. CDR3 DNA: TGTGCCAGCAGACCCGACAGGGTGGGCCAAGAGACCCAGTACTTC. Protein sequence: CASRPDRVGQETQYF.

The CDR3 coding sequence is TGCAGCGTTGAAGATGCGTTGTTCGGAAACACCATATATTTT. Its protein is CSVEDALFGNTIYF. This chain links TRBV29-1 with TRBJ1-3; D gene uncertain. The V and J ends lost 0 bases and 4 bases respectively, with 10 bases between them. The CDR3 sequence is 14 residues long. From germline, CDR1 is SQVTM and CDR2 ANQGSEA.

This clone was observed a handful of times. The chain employs TRBV19 and TRBJ1-5; D might be TRBD1 (6 bases). This CDR3 is built from 16 residues. Germline-derived CDR1 and CDR2 are LNHDA and SQIVND (reference sequence). V gave up 9 bases and J gave up 1 base, with 19 bases separating them. Here the CDR3 reads CARQQVQGQSNQPQHF. The CDR3 DNA is TGTGCCAGGCAGCAAGTTCAGGGGCAAAGCAATCAGCCCCAGCATTTT.